The 8 T cell receptor beta chains below come from one sample, sequenced in a study of cytomegalovirus exposure and HLA in healthy donors. The PCR contained 60 Vbeta and 13 Jbeta primers. The protocol was immunoSEQ multiplex PCR, while the TCRdb copy is restricted to in-frame clones and leaves out a portion. The repertoire consists of approximately 120,000 clones, with under 90% occurring once and the leading ten covering approximately 3.5%. Sequencing was performed on PBMCs. These receptors originate from a woman in her thirties or forties in good health and CMV-seropositive.

This clone came up once. The chain employs TRBV6-4 and TRBJ2-7, with D unclear. Per germline, CDR1 MRHNA and CDR2 SNTAGT. The V end lost 8 bases, the J end lost 5 bases, and 19 bases lay between the germline ends. This CDR3 is 14 amino acids long. The CDR3 sequence: CASDMPAPAHEQYF. Written as DNA, the CDR3 is TGTGCCAGCGACATGCCCGCTCCGGCCCACGAGCAGTACTTC.

CDR3 sequence (DNA): TGTGCCTGGAGTGTTAGTACTTTCAACGAGCAGTACTTC. Translation: CAWSVSTFNEQYF. The chain combines TRBV30 with TRBJ2-7, with D uncertain. CDR3 length equals 13 residues. Trimming stripped 0 bases from V and 5 bases from J, with 11 bases between. The germline V gene has CDR1 GTSNPN and CDR2 SVGIG (reference sequence).

The chain couples TRBV5-1 to TRBJ2-2, with TRBD2 as a possible D gene (6 bases). The germline V gene encodes CDR1 SGHRS and CDR2 YFSETQ. The CDR3 is 17 amino acids. V lost 4 bases and J 1 base, leaving 17 bases between the germline ends. CDR3: CASSQYGGIQNTGELFF. The DNA of the CDR3 is TGCGCCAGCAGCCAGTATGGAGGGATTCAGAACACCGGGGAGCTGTTTTTT.

This chain links TRBV6-1 with TRBJ1-1; unclear D gene. The germline V gene has CDR1 MNHNS and CDR2 SASEGT. The ends were cut back, 7 bases at V and 4 bases at J, with 13 bases in the middle. The CDR3 runs to 13 residues. CDR3 bases: TGTGCCAGCATCTTCATCGGGTTCACTGAAGCTTTCTTT. Protein product: CASIFIGFTEAFF.

The chain employs TRBV5-1 and TRBJ2-3, with 9 nucleotides matching TRBD2. V was pared by 4 bases and J by 4 bases, with 10 bases of the junction left unmatched. This CDR3 region has 16 residues. CDR1 SGHRS and CDR2 YFSETQ come from the germline V gene. The CDR3 bases are TGCGCCAGCAGCCAACTTATAGCGGGAGTCGCAGATACGCAGTATTTT. This encodes CASSQLIAGVADTQYF.

The chain is built from TRBV14 and TRBJ2-7, with TRBD1 matching 7 bases. Germline V gene lookup returns CDR1 SGHDN and CDR2 FVKESK. The CDR3 is 16 residues long. The ends lost 5 bases at V and 1 base at J; junction bases unmatched: 11. This CDR3 reads CASSGGNVGQSYEQYF. CDR3 bases: TGTGCCAGCAGCGGGGGTAATGTGGGACAGTCCTACGAGCAGTACTTC.

The rearrangement joins TRBV5-8 to TRBJ2-1; 10 positions match TRBD2. V gave up 0 bases and J gave up 15 bases; unmatched junction bases: 6. The germline gives CDR1 SGHTS, CDR2 YDEGEE. This CDR3 has 13 residues. CDR3: CASSLGSGTSVFF. CDR3 DNA sequence: TGTGCCAGCAGCTTGGGCTCCGGGACTAGCGTGTTCTTC.

The chain combines TRBV15 with TRBJ2-7; perhaps TRBD2 as D (5 bases). Germline values: CDR1 LNHNV, CDR2 YYDKDF (reference sequence). This CDR3 spans 17 amino acids. The V end lost 6 bases, the J end lost 0 bases, and 21 bases lay between the germline ends. The DNA of the CDR3 is TGTGCCACCAGTACCTCTTGGGGAGACGTTAGCTCCTACGAGCAGTACTTC. Encoded protein: CATSTSWGDVSSYEQYF.